Listed here are 2 T cell receptor beta chains from one sample, sequenced in a study of T cell responses to AZD1222 COVID-19 vaccine. The table came from immunoSEQ multiplex PCR; TCRdb's copy has only in-frame clones and leaves some out. The sample has some 150,000 clones, 88% seen once; the top ten hold around 2%. The sample here was peripheral blood, taken on day 0 of AZD1222 vaccination. These TCRs come from an adult in good health.

The chain links TRBV6-5 to TRBJ2-7; D may correspond to TRBD1 or TRBD2 (6 bases each). The CDR3 consists of 15 residues. Between the trimmed V and J ends, which lost 6 bases and 4 bases, there was a span of 19 bases. Germline CDR1 is MNHEY and CDR2 is SVGAGI. The CDR3 coding sequence is TGTGCCAGCAGGTACGGCGTAGGGGGGCGTTACGAGCAGTACTTC. Its translation: CASRYGVGGRYEQYF.

J is TRBJ1-1 and V is TRBV6-5; no definite D call. The CDR3 runs to 13 residues. V lost 1 base and J 5 bases, leaving 8 bases between the germline ends. Germline V gives CDR1 MNHEY, CDR2 SVGAGI. In DNA form, the CDR3 reads TGTGCCAGCAGTTACTTAGAGGAGACTGAAGCTTTCTTT. Translation gives CASSYLEETEAFF.